The 9 T cell receptor beta chains below come from one sample, sequenced in a study of blood T cell repertoires in COVID-19. Generated by immunoSEQ multiplex PCR, the TCRdb table keeps only in-frame clones and is missing some. The sample includes some 380,000 clones, more than 75% of them seen just once. Material for sequencing was PBMCs or T cells enriched from blood (not recorded which). The receptors come from a man aged 25-45 years who had recovered from COVID-19.

The chain is built from TRBV10-2 and TRBJ1-2, with D uncertain. Germline V gene data show CDR1 as WSHSY and CDR2 as SAAADI. The CDR3 contains 15 residues. With 2 bases removed from V and 0 bases from J, the gap between germline ends came to 10 bases. The CDR3 bases are TGCGCCAGCAGTGAGATCAGACACTCTAACTATGGCTACACCTTC. It encodes CASSEIRHSNYGYTF.

This clone was detected a few times. This rearrangement joins TRBV5-1 to TRBJ1-5, with 7 bases that match TRBD1. The V gene end was trimmed by 0 bases and the J gene end by 6 bases; junction bases not matched to a gene: 3. The CDR3 sequence is 14 residues long. CDR1 is SGHRS and CDR2 is YFSETQ in the germline V gene. CDR3 DNA: TGCGCCAGCAGCTTGGGAGGGGGCTTTCAGCCCCAGCATTTT. Its protein product is CASSLGGGFQPQHF. Drawing the rest from reference TRBV5-1 and TRBJ1-5, the complete variable domain is KAGVTQTPRYLIKTRGQQVTLSCSPISGHRSVSWYQQTPGQGLQFLFEYFSETQRNKGNFPGRFSGRQFSNSRSEMNVSTLELGDSALYLCASSLGGGFQPQHFGDGTRLSIL.

The DNA of the CDR3 is TGTGCCAGCAGCCTCGACAGGGCGAATTCACCCCTCCACTTT. Amino acid sequence: CASSLDRANSPLHF. The rearrangement uses TRBV7-9 and TRBJ1-6, with TRBD1 identical over 7 bases. Germline CDR1 is SEHNR and CDR2 is FQNEAQ (reference sequence). With V trimmed by 5 bases and J by 7 bases, 5 bases remained unmatched. This CDR3 is built from 14 residues.

This clone was recorded once. This chain connects TRBV9 to TRBJ2-2; 10 nucleotides match TRBD1. CDR3 size: 15 residues. Germline trimming cut 3 bases from V and 5 bases from J; bases unmatched to any gene: 4. Germline V lookup: CDR1 SGDLS, CDR2 YYNGEE. CDR3 sequence (DNA): TGTGCCAGCAGCGGATGGACAGGGGGGACCGGGGAGCTGTTTTTT. Encoded protein: CASSGWTGGTGELFF.

Note on this clone: This specimen includes other DNA sequences encoding the same CDR3. The rearrangement links TRBV9 to TRBJ1-5; TRBD1 matches at 10 bases. V dropped 3 bases and J dropped 7; count of bases not matched to a gene: 7. The CDR3 spans 15 residues. CDR1 and CDR2 from the germline V gene are SGDLS and YYNGEE. The CDR3 bases are TGTGCCAGCAGCGCCGGGACAGGGGTTGGGCAGCCCCAGCATTTT. Its translation is CASSAGTGVGQPQHF.

This chain links TRBV21-1 with TRBJ1-2; the table's D call, TRBD1, has no DNA check behind it. TRBV21-1 counts as a pseudogene. CDR3 length: 14 residues. CDR3 bases: TGTGCCAGCAGGTACAGGGAAAAGCCCTATGGCTACACCTTC. Its translation is CASRYREKPYGYTF.

The chain joins TRBV2 to TRBJ1-3; D might be TRBD1 (5 bases). This CDR3 is 18 amino acids long. Germline values: CDR1 SNHLY, CDR2 FYNNEI. V shed 4 bases and J shed 1 base, with 20 bases lying between them. CDR3 DNA: TGTGCCAGCAGTGCGGAACGGCAAACCAGGGTATCTGGAAACACCATATATTTT. Translating gives CASSAERQTRVSGNTIYF.

The chain combines TRBV5-1 with TRBJ2-7; D may be TRBD1 (6 bases). Trimming took 3 bases from V and 1 from J, leaving 11 bases between them. The V gene's germline CDR1 is SGHRS and CDR2 YFSETQ. The CDR3 is made up of 14 amino acids. The chain's CDR3 is CASSSSGTSYEQYF. The CDR3 coding sequence is TGCGCCAGCAGCTCATCCGGGACATCCTACGAGCAGTACTTC.

The gene calls are TRBV30 and TRBJ1-1, with no clear D. The V end was cut by 3 bases, the J end by 11 bases, with 16 bases between. Germline values: CDR1 GTSNPN, CDR2 SVGIG (reference sequence). The CDR3 totals 12 residues. In DNA, the CDR3 is TGTGCCTGGAGGTTTGTCGAGGGCGAGGCTTTCTTT. Translating it yields CAWRFVEGEAFF.